The 10 T cell receptor beta chains below come from one sample, sequenced in a study of control samples from healthy donors and cancer patients. The repertoire was sequenced with immunoSEQ multiplex PCR; TCRdb's copy has only in-frame clones and lacks some. The sample has over 150,000 clones; around 94% are singletons. The sequencing sample was made of PBMCs. The receptors were sampled from a man aged 55 to 69 with colorectal cancer.

The rearrangement joins TRBV19 to TRBJ2-7; possibly TRBD2 for D (7 bases). Germline CDR1 LNHDA, CDR2 SQIVND (reference sequence). V was shortened by 8 bases and J by 0 bases, with 17 bases between the two germline ends. The CDR3 has 15 residues. CDR3 residues: CASGKGGGASYEQYF. The CDR3 DNA is TGTGCCAGTGGAAAAGGGGGGGGCGCCTCCTACGAGCAGTACTTC.

The chain employs TRBV6-1 and TRBJ1-1; D not resolved. Germline V gene sequence: CDR1 MNHNS, CDR2 SASEGT. Trimming stripped 2 bases from V and 6 bases from J, with 13 bases between. This CDR3 is built from 14 residues. CDR3 loop: CASSESSGWAEAFF. The DNA for the CDR3 is TGTGCCAGCAGTGAATCGTCCGGGTGGGCTGAAGCTTTCTTT.

This chain connects TRBV20-1 to TRBJ2-3; no definite D call. Germline V gives CDR1 DFQATT, CDR2 SNEGSKA (reference sequence). The CDR3 contains 13 residues. V lost 3 bases, J lost 4 bases, and 11 bases lay in between. CDR3 bases: TGCAGTGCTAGTGGGATCAGACCAGATACGCAGTATTTT. Protein product: CSASGIRPDTQYF.

This clone has a single count. The genes are TRBV6-5 and TRBJ1-5; 9 nucleotides agree with TRBD1. The CDR3 runs 15 residues. Germline CDR1 and CDR2: MNHEY and SVGAGI. V shed 5 bases, J shed 4 bases, and the junction held 6 bases outside the gene matches. In nucleotides, the CDR3 is TGTGCCAGCAGTCCGGGACAGGGCGGTAATCAGCCCCAGCATTTT. Protein product: CASSPGQGGNQPQHF.

V and J are TRBV28 and TRBJ2-5; 8 bases agree with TRBD2. Germline assignment: CDR1 MDHEN and CDR2 SYDVKM. The CDR3 covers 15 residues. J gave up 2 bases and V 6 bases, and 8 bases lay outside the gene matches. CDR3 protein: CASSPAGGLQETQYF. For the CDR3, the DNA is TGTGCCAGCAGCCCCGCGGGAGGCCTACAAGAGACCCAGTACTTC.

J is TRBJ1-1 and V is TRBV5-4, with no clear D. The CDR3 is 15 amino acids. Germline V gene data show CDR1 as SGHNT and CDR2 as YYREEE (reference sequence). V shed 3 bases and J shed 1 base, with 13 bases lying between them. CDR3 sequence reads: CASSSRGQRNTEAFF. The DNA of the CDR3 is TGTGCCAGCAGCTCTCGTGGGCAGAGGAACACTGAAGCTTTCTTT.

Here the CDR3 reads CASSLARGAYYEQYF. The CDR3 DNA reads as TGTGCCAGCAGCTTAGCGCGCGGGGCCTATTACGAGCAGTACTTC. J is TRBJ2-7 and V is TRBV7-2, with D perhaps TRBD2 (6 bases). Germline V CDR1 and CDR2: SGHTA, FQGNSA. Trimming removed 0 bases at V and 4 bases at J, with 13 bases between. The CDR3 length is 15 residues. Drawing the rest from reference TRBV7-2 and TRBJ2-7, the complete variable domain is GAGVSQSPSNKVTEKGKDVELRCDPISGHTALYWYRQSLGQGLEFLIYFQGNSAPDKSGLPSDRFSAERTGGSVSTLTIQRTQQEDSAVYLCASSLARGAYYEQYFGPGTRLTVT.

The chain couples TRBV29-1 to TRBJ2-5; perhaps D is TRBD1 or TRBD2 (5 bases each). The CDR3 runs to 10 residues. The V gene's germline CDR1 is SQVTM and CDR2 ANQGSEA. Trimming shortened V by 6 bases and J by 5 bases, and 7 bases separated the two germline ends. CDR3 loop: CSVGEETQYF. CDR3 sequence (DNA): TGCAGCGTGGGGGAGGAGACCCAGTACTTC.

The rearrangement uses TRBV7-9 and TRBJ1-5, with 9 bases identical to TRBD1. There are 15 residues in the CDR3. With V trimmed by 1 base and J by 5 bases, 3 bases remained unmatched. CDR1 and CDR2 (germline): SEHNR, FQNEAQ (reference sequence). CDR3 protein: CASSLEQGAHQPQHF. CDR3 coding DNA: TGTGCCAGCAGCTTAGAACAGGGGGCCCATCAGCCCCAGCATTTT. The whole variable domain, filled in from reference TRBV7-9 and TRBJ1-5, reads DTGVSQNPRHKITKRGQNVTFRCDPISEHNRLYWYRQTLGQGPEFLTYFQNEAQLEKSRLLSDRFSAERPKGSFSTLEIQRTEQGDSAMYLCASSLEQGAHQPQHFGDGTRLSIL.

The V and J genes are TRBV1 and TRBJ2-7; the table gives TRBD2 as D, unverified against the DNA. TRBV1 constitutes a pseudogene. The CDR3 covers 11 residues. The CDR3 bases are TGCACCAGCAGCCTAGCCCCCGAGCAGTACTTC. The encoded protein is CTSSLAPEQYF.